These T cell receptor beta chains were read from a single sample in a study of technical replicates of blood from several donors. Profiled with immunoSEQ multiplex PCR; TCRdb holds only in-frame clones, not every one. The sample has about 89,000 clones, just under 95% seen once; the top ten hold 0.2% to 0.3%. The material sequenced was T cells isolated from PBMCs. These receptors were collected from a human donor in good health. Each CDR3 is given with its conserved first and last residue. Each record gives: CDR3 DNA, CDR3 protein, D gene, clone size, V gene, J gene. A D gene is named only where the DNA matches it firmly. A clone size is listed for some rows: how often the clone was seen (once, few, many), or a class if it is expanded.

CDR3nt: TGTGCCAGCAGCCCTCCGAATGAGGGCACTGAAGCTTTCTTT; CDR3aa: CASSPPNEGTEAFF; d_gene: .; abundance: few; v_gene: TRBV13; j_gene: TRBJ1-1
CDR3nt: TGTGCCAGCAGCCCCCCTAGAGATTCCTACAATGAGCAGTTCTTC; CDR3aa: CASSPPRDSYNEQFF; d_gene: .; abundance: .; v_gene: TRBV7-9; j_gene: TRBJ2-1
CDR3nt: TGCGCCAGCAGCCAAGATCATATAGGGACAGGTTCCCGTAAACTGTTTTTT; CDR3aa: CASSQDHIGTGSRKLFF; d_gene: TRBD1; abundance: .; v_gene: TRBV4-1; j_gene: TRBJ1-4
CDR3nt: TGCGCCAGCAGGTACCTTCCGGACAGGTTAGGCTACACCTTC; CDR3aa: CASRYLPDRLGYTF; d_gene: TRBD1; abundance: .; v_gene: TRBV5-1; j_gene: TRBJ1-2
CDR3nt: TGTGCCAGCAGCTTCGCAATTGGGACACCAGGGACTGAAGCTTTCTTT; CDR3aa: CASSFAIGTPGTEAFF; d_gene: .; abundance: .; v_gene: TRBV5-6; j_gene: TRBJ1-1
CDR3nt: TGTGCCAGCACCAACAGGGGGCTGACCTCCTACGAGCAGTACTTC; CDR3aa: CASTNRGLTSYEQYF; d_gene: TRBD1; abundance: .; v_gene: TRBV6-1; j_gene: TRBJ2-7
CDR3nt: TGTGCCAGCTCACCCAGAGACAGGGTGTCCGAAGCTTTCTTT; CDR3aa: CASSPRDRVSEAFF; d_gene: TRBD1; abundance: .; v_gene: TRBV18; j_gene: TRBJ1-1
CDR3nt: TGCGCCAGCAGCGATAAGAACAGGGGAGTCTACGAGCAGTACTTC; CDR3aa: CASSDKNRGVYEQYF; d_gene: TRBD1; abundance: .; v_gene: TRBV5-1; j_gene: TRBJ2-7
CDR3nt: TGTGCCAGTAGTATGAGCGGCGCCCCCCTCAATGAGCAGTTCTTC; CDR3aa: CASSMSGAPLNEQFF; d_gene: .; abundance: .; v_gene: TRBV19; j_gene: TRBJ2-1
CDR3nt: TGTGCCAGCTCACCGGGGCAAGATACGCAGTATTTT; CDR3aa: CASSPGQDTQYF; d_gene: .; abundance: .; v_gene: TRBV18; j_gene: TRBJ2-3
CDR3nt: TGTGCCAGCAGCTTGGGTAGGGGCTCCGAGCAGTACTTC; CDR3aa: CASSLGRGSEQYF; d_gene: .; abundance: .; v_gene: TRBV7-2; j_gene: TRBJ2-7
CDR3nt: TGCGCCAGCAGCATCGGACTAGGGGATCACAATGAGCAGTTCTTC; CDR3aa: CASSIGLGDHNEQFF; d_gene: TRBD2; abundance: .; v_gene: TRBV5-1; j_gene: TRBJ2-1
CDR3nt: TGTGCCAGCACCGAGGGTGAGCGGGTCTATGGCTACACCTTC; CDR3aa: CASTEGERVYGYTF; d_gene: .; abundance: .; v_gene: TRBV5-4; j_gene: TRBJ1-2
CDR3nt: TGTGCCAGCAGCCCGGGACAGGGTATCACCGGGGAGCTGTTTTTT; CDR3aa: CASSPGQGITGELFF; d_gene: TRBD1; abundance: .; v_gene: TRBV7-9; j_gene: TRBJ2-2
CDR3nt: TGTGCCAGCAGCAAAGCCCGCAGCGGGTGCGCCCCAGATACGCAGTATTTT; CDR3aa: CASSKARSGCAPDTQYF; d_gene: .; abundance: .; v_gene: TRBV21-1; j_gene: TRBJ2-3
CDR3nt: TGTGCCAGCAGCTTGGCCAGAACGATGAACACTGAAGCTTTCTTT; CDR3aa: CASSLARTMNTEAFF; d_gene: .; abundance: .; v_gene: TRBV5-5; j_gene: TRBJ1-1
CDR3nt: TGTGCCAGCAGTCTACCGGGCTCTGGAAACACCATATATTTT; CDR3aa: CASSLPGSGNTIYF; d_gene: .; abundance: .; v_gene: TRBV28; j_gene: TRBJ1-3
CDR3nt: TGCAGCGTACGAGGGGGGGTCAGCTACGAGCAGTACTTC; CDR3aa: CSVRGGVSYEQYF; d_gene: .; abundance: .; v_gene: TRBV29-1; j_gene: TRBJ2-7
CDR3nt: TGTGCCAGCGGGGGGACGGTGAACACCGGGGAGCTGTTTTTT; CDR3aa: CASGGTVNTGELFF; d_gene: .; abundance: .; v_gene: TRBV7-6; j_gene: TRBJ2-2
CDR3nt: TGCAGCGTTGGGAGGGGAGAGACCCAGTACTTC; CDR3aa: CSVGRGETQYF; d_gene: .; abundance: .; v_gene: TRBV29-1; j_gene: TRBJ2-5
CDR3nt: TGTGCCAGCAGAGCCTCTGGAAACACCATATATTTT; CDR3aa: CASRASGNTIYF; d_gene: .; abundance: .; v_gene: TRBV6-1; j_gene: TRBJ1-3
CDR3nt: TGTGCCAGCAGCCTTGGGACAGGGAAGGATACGCAGTATTTT; CDR3aa: CASSLGTGKDTQYF; d_gene: TRBD1; abundance: .; v_gene: TRBV11-3; j_gene: TRBJ2-3
CDR3nt: TGTGCCAGCAGTTTATCAGCCGCAACAGGGGGCCTAACCTATGGCTACACCTTC; CDR3aa: CASSLSAATGGLTYGYTF; d_gene: TRBD1; abundance: .; v_gene: TRBV27; j_gene: TRBJ1-2
CDR3nt: TGTGCCAGCAGCACCCAACTAGCAGATACGCAGTATTTT; CDR3aa: CASSTQLADTQYF; d_gene: .; abundance: .; v_gene: TRBV11-3; j_gene: TRBJ2-3
CDR3nt: TGTGCCAGTCGCCCGGGACAGATCTCCACTGAAGCTTTCTTT; CDR3aa: CASRPGQISTEAFF; d_gene: TRBD1; abundance: .; v_gene: TRBV19; j_gene: TRBJ1-1
CDR3nt: TGTGCCAGCAGCGAACCCCGGGTTTCTGGCTACACCTTC; CDR3aa: CASSEPRVSGYTF; d_gene: .; abundance: .; v_gene: TRBV9; j_gene: TRBJ1-2
CDR3nt: TGCGCCAGCTATACTGGCGACAGGGTATCCTACGAGCAGTACTTC; CDR3aa: CASYTGDRVSYEQYF; d_gene: TRBD1; abundance: few; v_gene: TRBV5-1; j_gene: TRBJ2-7
CDR3nt: TGTGCCAGCAGTCTACCCGCGGGGCTGAACACTGAAGCTTTCTTT; CDR3aa: CASSLPAGLNTEAFF; d_gene: .; abundance: once; v_gene: TRBV28; j_gene: TRBJ1-1
CDR3nt: TGCAGTGCTAATAGCTACACCTTC; CDR3aa: CSANSYTF; d_gene: .; abundance: .; v_gene: TRBV20-1; j_gene: TRBJ1-2
CDR3nt: TGTGCCAGCAGTACTCTAGCGGGGGGGCCAAGAGATACGCAGTATTTT; CDR3aa: CASSTLAGGPRDTQYF; d_gene: TRBD2; abundance: .; v_gene: TRBV14; j_gene: TRBJ2-3
CDR3nt: TGCGCCAGCATGGGGAGCGATACGCAGTATTTT; CDR3aa: CASMGSDTQYF; d_gene: .; abundance: once; v_gene: TRBV4-1; j_gene: TRBJ2-3
CDR3nt: TGTGCCAGTACACCTAACAGGTACAATCAGCCCCAGCATTTT; CDR3aa: CASTPNRYNQPQHF; d_gene: .; abundance: few; v_gene: TRBV28; j_gene: TRBJ1-5
CDR3nt: TGTGCCAGCAGCTTCGGAACAAGAGGAGCCACAGGCAATGAGCAGTTCTTC; CDR3aa: CASSFGTRGATGNEQFF; d_gene: .; abundance: .; v_gene: TRBV7-8; j_gene: TRBJ2-1
CDR3nt: TGTGCCAGCAGCTTGGGCGGGTTTCAAGAGACCCAGTACTTC; CDR3aa: CASSLGGFQETQYF; d_gene: .; abundance: .; v_gene: TRBV5-6; j_gene: TRBJ2-5
CDR3nt: TGTGCCAGCAGCTTGAAAGAGGGCCAGGGGTTATGGAACACTGAAGCTTTCTTT; CDR3aa: CASSLKEGQGLWNTEAFF; d_gene: .; abundance: .; v_gene: TRBV5-6; j_gene: TRBJ1-1
CDR3nt: TGTGCCAGCAGCTCCTACACCCCGGGACAGGGGCCCTACAATGAGCAGTTCTTC; CDR3aa: CASSSYTPGQGPYNEQFF; d_gene: TRBD1; abundance: .; v_gene: TRBV11-2; j_gene: TRBJ2-1
CDR3nt: TGTGCCATCGGGAAGGCGGGGGGAGAAACTGAAGCTTTCTTT; CDR3aa: CAIGKAGGETEAFF; d_gene: .; abundance: .; v_gene: TRBV10-3; j_gene: TRBJ1-1
CDR3nt: TGTGCCAGCACCGGACAGGGGAGCGTCCTGACTTTC; CDR3aa: CASTGQGSVLTF; d_gene: TRBD1; abundance: .; v_gene: TRBV28; j_gene: TRBJ2-6
CDR3nt: TGTGCCAGCAGTTTATCTCGACAAAATCAGCCCCAGCATTTT; CDR3aa: CASSLSRQNQPQHF; d_gene: .; abundance: .; v_gene: TRBV27; j_gene: TRBJ1-5
CDR3nt: TGCGCCAGCAGCTTTAGAGTACCCCCCACAGATACGCAGTATTTT; CDR3aa: CASSFRVPPTDTQYF; d_gene: .; abundance: .; v_gene: TRBV5-1; j_gene: TRBJ2-3